This T cell receptor beta chain was found in a study of blood T cell repertoires in COVID-19. Clones were sequenced by immunoSEQ multiplex PCR, and TCRdb holds only the in-frame ones, with some missing. The sample includes a few hundred thousand clones, more than 75% of them seen just once. Germline loops: CDR1 PRHDT, CDR2 FYEKMQ (reference sequence). The J segment lost 4 bases and the V segment lost 2 bases, leaving 7 bases of the junction unmatched. The CDR3 loop spans 15 amino acids. Sequencing was done on a sample of PBMCs or T cells enriched from blood (not recorded which). This chain uses TRBV13 with TRBJ2-7; 8 bases match TRBD2. This sequence originates from a woman aged 55-70 years in a cohort exposed to, infected with or recovered from COVID-19 (not recorded which). CDR3: CASSLRGGRTYEQYF. Here the CDR3 DNA reads TGTGCCAGCAGCTTAAGGGGCGGGAGGACTTACGAGCAGTACTTC.